The rows below give T cell receptor beta chains drawn from one sample of a study of blood T cell repertoires in COVID-19. Profiling relied on immunoSEQ multiplex PCR, and the TCRdb table lists in-frame clones only, not all of them. The sample has about 80,000 clones, roughly 80% seen once. The sequencing input was peripheral blood. Every receptor here comes from a man older than 75 with acute or convalescent COVID-19. Each CDR3 is given with its conserved first and last residue. D genes are given only for firm matches. Only some rows state a clone size, as once, few, many or a class for expanded clones.

v_call	j_call	clone_size	d_call	cdr3_aa	cdr3_nt
TRBV2	TRBJ1-1	many	NA	CASSESDRFMNTEAFF	TGTGCCAGCAGTGAAAGCGACAGATTCATGAACACTGAAGCTTTCTTT
TRBV2	TRBJ2-7	NA	NA	CASSENRSGWSYEQYF	TGTGCCAGCAGTGAAAACAGGAGCGGGTGGAGCTACGAGCAGTACTTC
TRBV3-1/TRBV3-2	TRBJ2-2	NA	NA	CASSQNPTGAGGELFF	TGTGCCAGCAGCCAAAACCCAACAGGGGCGGGAGGGGAGCTGTTTTTT
TRBV6-5	TRBJ1-1	once	NA	CASILADVEAFF	TGTGCCAGCATCTTAGCGGACGTTGAAGCTTTCTTT
TRBV4-1	TRBJ2-2	NA	NA	CASSRGQGVGELFF	TGCGCCAGCAGCCGCGGACAAGGGGTCGGGGAGCTGTTTTTT
TRBV19	TRBJ1-4	once	TRBD1	CASSTLRDRETTNEKLFF	TGTGCCAGTAGTACTCTCCGGGACAGGGAGACAACTAATGAAAAACTGTTTTTT
TRBV3-1/TRBV3-2	TRBJ2-5	NA	TRBD2	CASSRTREETQYF	TGTGCCAGCAGCCGGACTAGAGAAGAGACCCAGTACTTC
TRBV5-5	TRBJ1-5	NA	NA	CASSIRDKQPQHF	TGTGCCAGCAGCATCCGGGACAAACAGCCCCAGCATTTT
TRBV18	TRBJ2-1	NA	TRBD2	CASSPPKTSGSQNEQFF	TGTGCCAGCTCACCACCAAAGACTAGCGGATCTCAGAATGAGCAGTTCTTC
TRBV2	TRBJ1-5	NA	NA	CASSGPREPQHF	TGTGCCAGCAGTGGGCCGCGGGAACCCCAGCATTTT
TRBV2	TRBJ2-2	once	NA	CASTAINTGELFF	TGTGCCAGCACCGCGATTAACACCGGGGAGCTGTTTTTT
TRBV9	TRBJ1-2	NA	TRBD1	CASSVGQGSYGYTF	TGTGCCAGCAGCGTTGGACAGGGCTCGTATGGCTACACCTTC
TRBV2	TRBJ2-3	NA	NA	CASSAGGQFDTQYF	TGTGCCAGCAGTGCCGGCGGACAGTTCGATACGCAGTATTTT
TRBV19	TRBJ1-2	NA	NA	CASSVVSENYGYTF	TGTGCCAGTAGTGTCGTCTCGGAGAACTATGGCTACACCTTC
TRBV5-4	TRBJ2-2	once	TRBD1	CASSWATGSVTGELFF	TGTGCCAGCAGCTGGGCGACAGGGTCGGTCACCGGGGAGCTGTTTTTT
TRBV9	TRBJ1-1	NA	NA	CASSAQGIEAFF	TGTGCCAGCAGCGCCCAGGGGATTGAAGCTTTCTTT
TRBV24-1	TRBJ2-2	NA	TRBD1	CATSTAGTGGTGELFF	TGTGCCACCAGTACAGCCGGGACAGGGGGCACCGGGGAGCTGTTTTTT
TRBV7-8	TRBJ2-1	once	TRBD2	CASSLGGGYEQFF	TGTGCCAGCAGCTTAGGCGGGGGGTACGAGCAGTTCTTC
TRBV19	TRBJ1-5	once	NA	CASSIYRTSNQPQHF	TGTGCCAGTAGTATTTACAGGACCAGCAATCAGCCCCAGCATTTT
TRBV19	TRBJ1-1	once	TRBD1	CAREETGEGTEAFF	TGTGCCAGGGAAGAGACAGGGGAGGGCACTGAAGCTTTCTTT
TRBV3-1/TRBV3-2	TRBJ1-4	NA	TRBD1	CASSQAGGRLEKLFF	TGTGCCAGCAGCCAAGCAGGGGGACGGCTTGAAAAACTGTTTTTT
TRBV7-2	TRBJ2-5	NA	TRBD1	CASSLAVRTGGQETQYF	TGTGCCAGCAGCTTAGCCGTTAGGACAGGGGGTCAAGAGACCCAGTACTTC
TRBV3-1/TRBV3-2	TRBJ2-5	NA	TRBD2	CASSQDFASGQETQYF	TGTGCCAGCAGCCAAGATTTCGCTAGCGGCCAAGAGACCCAGTACTTC
TRBV5-1	TRBJ1-1	few	TRBD1	CASSDPGQGGGTEAFF	TGCGCCAGCAGCGACCCGGGACAGGGTGGAGGAACTGAAGCTTTCTTT
TRBV3-1/TRBV3-2	TRBJ2-5	NA	NA	CASSPSPGFQETQYF	TGTGCCAGCAGCCCTTCTCCGGGGTTCCAAGAGACCCAGTACTTC
TRBV11-2	TRBJ2-7	NA	NA	CASSLGQASYEQYF	TGTGCCAGCAGCTTAGGACAGGCGTCCTACGAGCAGTACTTC
TRBV5-1	TRBJ2-3	NA	TRBD2	CASSYPSGGADTQYF	TGCGCCAGCAGCTACCCTAGCGGGGGGGCGGATACGCAGTATTTT